These T cell receptor beta chains were read from a single sample in a study of blood T cell repertoires in COVID-19. This table comes from immunoSEQ multiplex PCR, and its TCRdb copy is limited to in-frame clones, with some not included. The table has fewer than 250,000 clones, 70% to 90% seen once. Sequencing used peripheral blood. Source of these receptors: a human donor in a cohort sampled during active COVID-19. The conserved cysteine and the conserved F or W are not part of the CDR3 here.

J gene: TRBJ2-7
V gene: TRBV7-8
CDR3 protein: ASSFPGLAGSNEQY

J gene: TRBJ2-2
V gene: TRBV5-1
CDR3 protein: ASSPGLAGFTGELF

J gene: TRBJ2-1
V gene: TRBV18
CDR3 protein: ASSPWTSGFYNEQF

J gene: TRBJ2-7
V gene: TRBV5-1
CDR3 protein: ASRAGSEYEQY

J gene: TRBJ1-6
V gene: TRBV28
CDR3 protein: ASGSDNSPLH

J gene: TRBJ1-1
V gene: TRBV5-1
CDR3 protein: ASSLPRVNTEAF

J gene: TRBJ2-3
V gene: TRBV12-3/TRBV12-4
CDR3 protein: ASSFPVDTQY

J gene: TRBJ1-1
V gene: TRBV28
CDR3 protein: ASSSPGGQMNTEAF

J gene: TRBJ2-2
V gene: TRBV3-1/TRBV3-2
CDR3 protein: ASNSGGSGSTTGELF

J gene: TRBJ1-1
V gene: TRBV7-9
CDR3 protein: ASSPKGTGTEAF

J gene: TRBJ2-7
V gene: TRBV5-1
CDR3 protein: ASSLKSFDEQY

J gene: TRBJ2-1
V gene: TRBV5-4
CDR3 protein: ASSLPGTSGSDEQF

J gene: TRBJ2-3
V gene: TRBV5-4
CDR3 protein: ASSPPDSGSAADTQY

J gene: TRBJ2-7
V gene: TRBV14
CDR3 protein: ASSHLRDRAYEQY

J gene: TRBJ2-1
V gene: TRBV3-1/TRBV3-2
CDR3 protein: ASSQVDRDNEQF

J gene: TRBJ1-5
V gene: TRBV10-3
CDR3 protein: AISEDRGGQPQH

J gene: TRBJ2-7
V gene: TRBV2
CDR3 protein: ASSSRTGGAYEQY

J gene: TRBJ1-2
V gene: TRBV2
CDR3 protein: ASSSGGVNGYT

J gene: TRBJ2-1
V gene: TRBV27
CDR3 protein: ATGLAYYNEQF

J gene: TRBJ2-2
V gene: TRBV5-1
CDR3 protein: ASSLGGLVTGELF

J gene: TRBJ1-4
V gene: TRBV12-5
CDR3 protein: ASGLHGTAEKLF

J gene: TRBJ1-2
V gene: TRBV7-9
CDR3 protein: ASSLGGRGT

J gene: TRBJ1-2
V gene: TRBV12-3/TRBV12-4
CDR3 protein: ASSFRDRLGYT

J gene: TRBJ1-2
V gene: TRBV19
CDR3 protein: ASSRQGNYGYT

J gene: TRBJ2-7
V gene: TRBV7-9
CDR3 protein: ASRSPGTGAYEQY

J gene: TRBJ1-1
V gene: TRBV5-1
CDR3 protein: ASSPHRMRDTEAF

J gene: TRBJ2-7
V gene: TRBV5-1
CDR3 protein: ASSVGRQGNGYEQY

J gene: TRBJ1-3
V gene: TRBV30
CDR3 protein: ASRSSGNTIY

J gene: TRBJ1-2
V gene: TRBV15
CDR3 protein: ATSIGQGNYGYT

J gene: TRBJ1-2
V gene: TRBV18
CDR3 protein: ASSPTLSGDGNYGYT

J gene: TRBJ2-3
V gene: TRBV11-2
CDR3 protein: ASSLGAGGPTDTQY

J gene: TRBJ1-1
V gene: TRBV5-6
CDR3 protein: ASSFPGTLNTEAF

J gene: TRBJ2-7
V gene: TRBV11-2
CDR3 protein: ASSFTGQGLYEQY

J gene: TRBJ1-1
V gene: TRBV18
CDR3 protein: ASSYIRGTEAF

J gene: TRBJ2-1
V gene: TRBV11-2
CDR3 protein: ASSWRSSGRNYNEQF

J gene: TRBJ2-5
V gene: TRBV29-1
CDR3 protein: SVDQIKGTGVVATQY

J gene: TRBJ2-7
V gene: TRBV18
CDR3 protein: ASSPREGGEQY

J gene: TRBJ2-2
V gene: TRBV4-1
CDR3 protein: ASSQSGTGELF

J gene: TRBJ1-2
V gene: TRBV3-1/TRBV3-2
CDR3 protein: ASSPPGRDGYT

J gene: TRBJ1-2
V gene: TRBV2
CDR3 protein: ASSGQGWYGYT

J gene: TRBJ2-1
V gene: TRBV10-3
CDR3 protein: AISFNNEQF

J gene: TRBJ2-7
V gene: TRBV6-2/TRBV6-3
CDR3 protein: ASSYPREGPYEQY

J gene: TRBJ2-1
V gene: TRBV3-1/TRBV3-2
CDR3 protein: ASSQEMSSYNEQF